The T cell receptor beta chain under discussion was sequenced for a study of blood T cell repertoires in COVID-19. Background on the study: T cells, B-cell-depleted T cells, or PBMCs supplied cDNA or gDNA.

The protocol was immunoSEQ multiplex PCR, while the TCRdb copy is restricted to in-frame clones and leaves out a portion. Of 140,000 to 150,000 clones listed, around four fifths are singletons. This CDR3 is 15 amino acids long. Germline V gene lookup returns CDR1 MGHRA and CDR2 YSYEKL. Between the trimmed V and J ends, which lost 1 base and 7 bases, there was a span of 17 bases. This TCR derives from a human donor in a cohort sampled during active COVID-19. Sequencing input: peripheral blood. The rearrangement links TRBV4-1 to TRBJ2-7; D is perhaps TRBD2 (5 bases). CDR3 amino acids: CASSQVGGSMGEQYF. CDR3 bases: TGCGCCAGCAGCCAAGTAGGAGGCTCCATGGGAGAGCAGTACTTC.